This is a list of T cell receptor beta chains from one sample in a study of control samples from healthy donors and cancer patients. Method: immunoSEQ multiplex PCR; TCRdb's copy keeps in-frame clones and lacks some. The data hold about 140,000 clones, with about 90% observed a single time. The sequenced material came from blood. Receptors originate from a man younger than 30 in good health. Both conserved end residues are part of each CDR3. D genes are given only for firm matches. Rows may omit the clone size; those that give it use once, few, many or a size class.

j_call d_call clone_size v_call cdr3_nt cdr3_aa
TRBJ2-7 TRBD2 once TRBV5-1 TGCGCCAGCAGCTTGGCGCTAGCGGGGGATTACGAGCAGTACTTC CASSLALAGDYEQYF
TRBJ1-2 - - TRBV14 TGTGCCAGCAGCCAAGAGCAGGTGTTCTATGGCTACACCTTC CASSQEQVFYGYTF
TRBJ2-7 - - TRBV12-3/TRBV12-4 TGTGCCAGCAGCCATGGCAGGGGCTACGAGCAGTACTTC CASSHGRGYEQYF
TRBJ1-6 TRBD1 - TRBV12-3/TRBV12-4 TGTGCCAGCAGTGGGACAGAGAATTCACCCCTCCACTTT CASSGTENSPLHF
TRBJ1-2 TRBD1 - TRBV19 TGTGCCAGTAGGAAGACAGGGGAATCGGCTAACTATGGCTACACCTTC CASRKTGESANYGYTF
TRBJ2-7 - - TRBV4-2 TGTGCCAGCAGCCCTGGATGGCAAACCTACGAGCAGTACTTC CASSPGWQTYEQYF
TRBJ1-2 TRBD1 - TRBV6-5 TGTGCCAGCGGGGAGGACAGGGCTTATGGCTACACCTTC CASGEDRAYGYTF
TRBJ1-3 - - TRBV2 TGTGCCAGCAGTGGACCGGAACGCTCTGGAAACACCATATATTTT CASSGPERSGNTIYF
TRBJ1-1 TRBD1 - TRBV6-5 TGTGCCAGCAGGACAGGGGGTTTCGGTGAAGCTTTCTTT CASRTGGFGEAFF
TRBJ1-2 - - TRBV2 TGTGCCAGCAGTGAATCGGGAACTAACTATGGCTACACCTTC CASSESGTNYGYTF
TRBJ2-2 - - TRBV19 TGTGCCAGTAGTAACAGGGGAGGGAACACCGGGGAGCTGTTTTTT CASSNRGGNTGELFF
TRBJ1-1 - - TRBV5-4 TGTGCCAGCAGCTTGTGGCAGGGAAATTCTGAAGCTTTCTTT CASSLWQGNSEAFF
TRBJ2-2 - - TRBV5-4 TGTGCCAGCAGCCCCCACACAGGGACCGGGGAGCTGTTTTTT CASSPHTGTGELFF
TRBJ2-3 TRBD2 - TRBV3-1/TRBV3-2 TGTGCCAGCTTCCTGGCGGGGGGCGGGGATACGCAGTATTTT CASFLAGGGDTQYF
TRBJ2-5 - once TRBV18 TGTGCCAGCTCACCAGGTAGAGAAGGGGGAGAGACCCAGTACTTC CASSPGREGGETQYF
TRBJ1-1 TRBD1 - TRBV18 TGTGCCAGCTCGCCAGGGGGCAACACTGAAGCTTTCTTT CASSPGGNTEAFF
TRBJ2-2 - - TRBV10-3 TGTGCCATCAACCACGGGGGGCTCAACACCGGGGAGCTGTTTTTT CAINHGGLNTGELFF
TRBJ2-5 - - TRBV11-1 TGTGCCAGCAGCTTAGGCGGCAGACTAGAGACCCAGTACTTC CASSLGGRLETQYF
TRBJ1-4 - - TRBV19 TGTGCCAGTAGTATAGATCGCTGGGCAACTAATGAAAAACTGTTTTTT CASSIDRWATNEKLFF
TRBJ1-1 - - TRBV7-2 TGTGCCAGCAGCTTAGTTGGCCAAGTGAACACTGAAGCTTTCTTT CASSLVGQVNTEAFF
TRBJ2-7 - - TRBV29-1 TGCAGCGTTGAAGCATCAGGCTACGAGCAGTACTTC CSVEASGYEQYF
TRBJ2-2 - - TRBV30 TGTGCCTGGAGGGGAGATGGTATGGGAGTTAGGGAGCTGTTTTTT CAWRGDGMGVRELFF
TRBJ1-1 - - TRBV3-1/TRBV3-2 TGTGCCAGCAGCCTAAGTAGGGAGCTAAACACTGAAGCTTTCTTT CASSLSRELNTEAFF
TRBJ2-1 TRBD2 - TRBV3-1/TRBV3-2 TGTGCCAGCAGCCAAGATCAAATCGGGGGGTTCTACAATGAGCAGTTCTTC CASSQDQIGGFYNEQFF